Following are 25 T cell receptor beta chains from one sample sequenced in a study of vaccination and CD4 T cells after COVID-19. At the Johns Hopkins FTIC core, DNA taken from cultured CD4+ T cells was sequenced by way of the Oncomine TCR Beta short-read assay. TCRdb called the PCR reads again in MiXCR, with one record for every CDR3 protein. Altogether around 18,000 distinct CDR3 sequences are present, over 50% being singletons, with the ten largest covering roughly 20%. What these receptors recognize is not known. Time point here: late sampling 161 to 241 days after vaccination in a few convalescent patients. Treatment defined: approximately 9-day PBMC culture with coronavirus spike peptide pools or control peptides (ViraFEST assay). The material was CD4+ T cells from blood, cultured in vitro, obtained about 7 months after SARS-CoV-2 vaccination. All receptors derive from a human donor who had recovered from COVID-19.

In DNA form, the CDR3 reads TGTGCCAGCAGCCCCCCCCGACGATCGAACACCGGGGAGCTGTTTTTT. Amino acids: CASSPPRRSNTGELFF. The gene calls are TRBV7-8 and TRBJ2-2, with D uncertain. V was shortened by 5 bases and J by 0 bases, with 13 bases between the two germline ends. This CDR3 region has 16 residues. The germline V gene has CDR1 SGHVS and CDR2 FQNEAQ. The full variable domain, rest sourced from reference TRBV7-8 and TRBJ2-2, is GAGVSQSPRYKVAKRGQDVALRCDPISGHVSLFWYQQALGQGPEFLTYFQNEAQLDKSGLPSDRFFAERPEGSVSTLKIQRTQQEDSAVYLCASSPPRRSNTGELFFGEGSRLTVL.

For the CDR3, the DNA is TGTGCCTGGAGACGTACTTGGGGACAGGGTATCACCGGGGAGCTGTTTTTT. Its protein is CAWRRTWGQGITGELFF. This chain uses TRBV30 with TRBJ2-2; the match to TRBD1 covers 9 bases. CDR1 is GTSNPN and CDR2 is SVGIG in the germline V gene (reference sequence). The junction had 12 bases not matched to a gene; V was cut back by 3 bases and J by 4 bases. The CDR3 loop spans 17 amino acids.

This clonotype was picked up a small number of times. This chain joins TRBV2 and TRBJ2-5; maybe TRBD2 (5 bases). The CDR3 has 14 amino acids. CDR1 is SNHLY, CDR2 FYNNEI, per germline. V dropped 3 bases and J dropped 6 bases, with 14 bases sitting between them. This chain's CDR3 is CASSDGGSGKTQYF. The CDR3, as DNA: TGTGCCAGCAGTGATGGCGGGTCGGGCAAGACCCAGTACTTC.

The chain uses TRBV6-4 and TRBJ2-3; no firm D call. Germline V gives CDR1 MRHNA, CDR2 SNTAGT. V was shortened by 3 bases and J by 2 bases, with 9 bases between the two germline ends. CDR3 length: 14 amino acids. DNA for the CDR3: TGTGCCAGCAGTGAAGCCGAGTACACAGATACGCAGTATTTT. Its translation: CASSEAEYTDTQYF.

The table lists this clonotype with a count of one. CDR3 nucleotide sequence: TGTGCCAGCAGTCAGGATCTTAACTATGGCTACACCTTC. This translates into CASSQDLNYGYTF. The V gene is TRBV2, the J gene TRBJ1-2, with D hard to call. V lost 5 bases and J 1 base, leaving 8 bases between the germline ends. The germline V gene has CDR1 SNHLY and CDR2 FYNNEI. The CDR3 is 13 residues long.

This chain links TRBV7-2 with TRBJ1-2, with D tentatively TRBD1 (6 bases). The ends were cut back, 1 base at V and 4 bases at J, with 13 bases in the middle. There are 15 residues in the CDR3. Germline V gene data show CDR1 as SGHTA and CDR2 as FQGNSA. CDR3 nucleotide sequence: TGTGCCAGCAGCTTAGAGGGCAGGGGATCCTATGGCTACACCTTC. Its protein is CASSLEGRGSYGYTF. Supplemented by reference TRBV7-2 and TRBJ1-2, the full variable domain reads GAGVSQSPSNKVTEKGKDVELRCDPISGHTALYWYRQSLGQGLEFLIYFQGNSAPDKSGLPSDRFSAERTGGSVSTLTIQRTQQEDSAVYLCASSLEGRGSYGYTFGSGTRLTVV.

The genes are TRBV15 and TRBJ2-1, with TRBD1 matching 7 bases. V shed 6 bases, J shed 2 bases, and the junction held 4 bases outside the gene matches. The CDR3 is 14 amino acids. Germline V CDR1 and CDR2: LNHNV, YYDKDF (reference sequence). This CDR3 reads CATSIDRAYNEQFF. CDR3 bases: TGTGCCACCAGTATCGACAGGGCCTACAATGAGCAGTTCTTC.

The chain recombines TRBV6-5 with TRBJ1-2, with 8 positions matching TRBD1. The germline CDR1 and CDR2 sequences are MNHEY and SVGAGI. The CDR3 length is 16 residues. Germline trimming cut 0 bases from V and 4 bases from J; bases unmatched to any gene: 7. The CDR3 sequence is CASSYSDRAVRYGYTF. The CDR3 DNA sequence: TGTGCCAGCAGTTACTCGGACAGGGCAGTCCGCTATGGCTACACCTTC.

The chain recombines TRBV7-8 with TRBJ2-3; possible D gene TRBD2, 6 bases. Germline V gene sequence: CDR1 SGHVS, CDR2 FQNEAQ. Trimming cost V 2 bases and J 2 bases, with 11 bases left between them. CDR3 size: 15 residues. The CDR3 bases are TGTGCCAGCAGCTTAATTGCTAGCGACACAGATACGCAGTATTTT. Its protein is CASSLIASDTDTQYF.

This rearrangement joins TRBV7-8 to TRBJ2-7, with D tentatively TRBD1 (6 bases). CDR1 SGHVS and CDR2 FQNEAQ come from the germline V gene. The CDR3 length is 12 residues. The germline V and J ends were trimmed by 5 bases and 5 bases, with 10 bases remaining between them. The DNA of the CDR3 is TGTGCCAGCAGCCAAAACAGGGACGAGCAGTACTTC. Amino acid sequence: CASSQNRDEQYF.

The chain is built from TRBV6-5 and TRBJ1-1; D not certain. The CDR3 spans 15 residues. V was clipped by 0 bases and J by 1 base, with 9 bases between them. Germline CDR1 reads MNHEY; CDR2 reads SVGAGI. CDR3 region: CASSYSGSQNTEAFF. CDR3 sequence (DNA): TGTGCCAGCAGTTACTCTGGCAGCCAGAACACTGAAGCTTTCTTT.

This clonotype is termed medium-sized. This sequence joins TRBV19 and TRBJ1-1, with 11 positions matching TRBD1. Germline values: CDR1 LNHDA, CDR2 SQIVND (reference sequence). The length of the CDR3 is 15 residues. V shed 9 bases, J shed 4 bases, and the junction held 10 bases outside the gene matches. CDR3 sequence (DNA): TGTGCCAGCACGGACAGGGGGCCGCACCCCACTGAAGCTTTCTTT. Its protein product is CASTDRGPHPTEAFF.

The CDR3 DNA reads TGTGCCACCAGTGATTTAGGCGGGAGTCCCACCGGGGAGCTGTTTTTT. As protein: CATSDLGGSPTGELFF. The chain uses TRBV24-1 and TRBJ2-2; 7 bases match TRBD2. The trim removed 1 base at V and 4 bases at J, leaving 5 bases unmatched. The CDR3 spans 16 residues. CDR1 and CDR2 (germline): KGHDR, SFDVKD.

This clonotype has more than one count but fewer than ten. At one end, the junction sequence differs from germline, possibly due to a read error. The chain combines TRBV2 with TRBJ2-3; D not certain. The CDR3 loop spans 12 amino acids. Germline loops: CDR1 SNHLY, CDR2 FYNNEI. CDR3 DNA: TGTGCCAGCAGCGAAGGTTCAAATACGCAGTATTTT. Amino acids: CASSEGSNTQYF. Combining the CDR3 with reference TRBV2 and TRBJ2-3 gives the whole variable domain EPEVTQTPSHQVTQMGQEVILRCVPISNHLYFYWYRQILGQKVEFLVSFYNNEISEKSEIFDDQFSVERPDGSNFTLKIRSTKLEDSAMYFCASSEGSNTQYFGPGTRLTVL.

The chain employs TRBV20-1 and TRBJ2-1, with D perhaps given as TRBD1 or TRBD2 (6 bases each). Germline V gene data show CDR1 as DFQATT and CDR2 as SNEGSKA (reference sequence). The CDR3 runs to 15 residues. V lost 3 bases to trimming and J lost 0 bases, with 12 bases between them. In nucleotides, the CDR3 is TGCAGTGCTAGCCGGGGGCCAAGCTCCTACAATGAGCAGTTCTTC. Translated: CSASRGPSSYNEQFF.

CDR3 residues: CASSVLSESAGTQYF. CDR3 DNA: TGTGCCAGCAGCGTTTTGTCAGAGTCGGCAGGGACCCAGTACTTC. The chain carries TRBV9 and TRBJ2-5; D call uncertain. This CDR3 spans 15 amino acids. The ends were cut back, 2 bases at V and 7 bases at J, with 18 bases in the middle. Germline V gene sequence: CDR1 SGDLS, CDR2 YYNGEE.

The V gene is TRBV20-1, the J gene TRBJ1-2, with 7 nucleotides matching TRBD1. This CDR3 contains 13 residues. V was pared by 0 bases and J by 9 bases, with 7 bases of the junction left unmatched. In germline, CDR1 is DFQATT, CDR2 SNEGSKA (reference sequence). CDR3 protein: CSARDPGTARYTF. In nucleotides, the CDR3 is TGCAGTGCTAGAGATCCCGGGACAGCTCGCTACACCTTC.

This clonotype is medium-sized. DNA for the CDR3: TGTGCCAATACTGAAGGGGTACTAAGCAATCAGCCCCAGCATTTT. This encodes CANTEGVLSNQPQHF. This chain links TRBV21-1 with TRBJ1-5; the table gives TRBD1 as D, unverified against the DNA. TRBV21-1 is a pseudogene locus. The CDR3 length is 15 residues.

This clonotype was detected only once. At one boundary the junction diverges from the germline segment, which might be a read error. This chain joins TRBV7-2 and TRBJ1-2; D gene uncertain. The CDR3 is 14 amino acids. CDR1 is SGHTA, CDR2 FQGNSA, per germline. CDR3 loop: CASSSRPGPYSYTF. The CDR3 DNA sequence: TGTGCCAGCAGCTCCCGGCCCGGTCCCTATAGCTACACCTTC.

The chain recombines TRBV28 with TRBJ2-7; 9 nucleotides align to TRBD1. V lost 6 bases and J lost 7; bases outside the gene matches: 13. The CDR3 has 15 residues. CDR1 MDHEN and CDR2 SYDVKM come from the germline V gene. The DNA of the CDR3 is TGTGCCAGCAGCCCTCCCGGGACAGGGCGATATGAGCAGTACTTC. Its protein product is CASSPPGTGRYEQYF.

The chain couples TRBV6-1 to TRBJ1-5; the match to TRBD1 covers 7 bases. The junction had 15 bases not matched to a gene; V was cut back by 4 bases and J by 3 bases. CDR1 and CDR2 from the germline V gene are MNHNS and SASEGT. CDR3 size: 18 residues. The CDR3 reads CASSARQGDGINNQPQHF. For the CDR3, the DNA is TGTGCCAGCAGTGCCCGACAGGGTGACGGTATTAACAATCAGCCCCAGCATTTT.

A single count supports this clonotype. The rearrangement links TRBV2 to TRBJ1-2; D gene uncertain. V shed 1 base and J shed 4 bases, with 13 bases lying between them. Germline V gives CDR1 SNHLY, CDR2 FYNNEI. The CDR3 totals 15 residues. In DNA form, the CDR3 reads TGTGCCAGCAGTGAAGAGGGAATTCCTGGCTATGGCTACACCTTC. Protein: CASSEEGIPGYGYTF.

V and J are TRBV6-2 or TRBV6-3 and TRBJ2-3; D is unclear. Germline lookup yields CDR1 MNHEY and CDR2 SVGEGT. The CDR3 is made up of 13 amino acids. V lost 4 bases and J lost 4, with 9 bases in between. For the CDR3, the DNA is TGTGCCAGCAGTTCGATTAGCTCAGATACGCAGTATTTT. It codes for CASSSISSDTQYF.

V and J are TRBV20-1 and TRBJ1-6; 10 nucleotides match TRBD1. V trimming: 6 bases; J trimming: 6 bases; junction bases outside the gene matches: 8. The CDR3 totals 15 residues. Germline V gene data show CDR1 as DFQATT and CDR2 as SNEGSKA (reference sequence). The CDR3 DNA reads as TGCAGTGCACAGAAGGGGACAGGGGCTAATTCACCCCTCCACTTT. Its translation is CSAQKGTGANSPLHF.

The V gene is TRBV7-8, the J gene TRBJ2-4, with D possibly called TRBD1 or TRBD2 (5 bases each). V lost 4 bases, J lost 1 base, and 17 bases lay in between. CDR1 is SGHVS, CDR2 FQNEAQ, per germline. This CDR3 region has 17 residues. The CDR3 DNA reads TGTGCCAGCAGCTCGTACTCGGGGACGTTGGCCAAAAACATTCAGTACTTC. Translating it yields CASSSYSGTLAKNIQYF.